The 6 T cell receptor beta chains reported below all come from one sample, sequenced in a study of blood T cell repertoires in COVID-19. Only in-frame clones appear in the TCRdb table, and some are missing; sequencing was by immunoSEQ multiplex PCR. The sample contains under 350,000 clones, 90% of which appear only once. The sample taken for sequencing was PBMCs or T cells enriched from blood (not recorded which). These receptors came from a man in his sixties who had recovered from COVID-19.

V and J are TRBV5-6 and TRBJ2-5, with 10 bases identical to TRBD1. This CDR3 spans 15 amino acids. Germline assignment: CDR1 SGHDT and CDR2 YYEEEE. With 2 bases clipped from V and 6 bases from J, the junction kept 7 bases outside the gene matches. The CDR3 here is CASSFYRDRGKTQYF. CDR3 coding DNA: TGTGCCAGCAGCTTTTATAGGGACAGGGGTAAGACCCAGTACTTC.

This clone was observed once. CDR3 in amino acids: CASRLGVNQPQHF. The CDR3 region has the DNA TGTGCCAGCAGACTGGGAGTCAATCAGCCCCAGCATTTT. The J gene is TRBJ1-5, the V gene TRBV12-3 or TRBV12-4, with D uncertain. The CDR3 runs to 13 residues. Trimming cost V 6 bases and J 3 bases, with 9 bases left between them.

The gene calls are TRBV6-1 and TRBJ1-2, with 9 bases aligning to TRBD1. This CDR3 is 16 amino acids long. With V trimmed by 3 bases and J by 4 bases, 9 bases remained unmatched. Germline V gene sequence: CDR1 MNHNS, CDR2 SASEGT. The DNA of the CDR3 is TGTGCCAGCAGTGATTCTCCCGGGACAGGGATCTATGGCTACACCTTC. This encodes CASSDSPGTGIYGYTF.

This chain joins TRBV6-5 and TRBJ2-7; D might be TRBD1 (7 bases). V lost 6 bases and J 0 bases, leaving 12 bases between the germline ends. The CDR3 is made up of 14 amino acids. Germline CDR1 MNHEY, CDR2 SVGAGI. The CDR3 sequence: CASRQGGNSYEQYF. In DNA, the CDR3 is TGTGCCAGCAGGCAGGGGGGAAACTCCTACGAGCAGTACTTC.

V is TRBV25-1 and J is TRBJ2-1; 7 nucleotides line up with TRBD2. The CDR3 is 14 residues long. Germline V gives CDR1 MGHDK, CDR2 SYGVNS. The ends lost 6 bases at V and 9 bases at J; junction bases unmatched: 11. CDR3 in amino acids: CASSPPTSASEQFF. The CDR3 nucleotides are TGTGCCAGCAGCCCACCCACTAGCGCCAGTGAGCAGTTCTTC.

The V call is TRBV2, the J call TRBJ1-2; TRBD1 matches 9 bases. Trimming removed 7 bases from V and 8 bases from J; junction bases left unmatched: 11. The germline V gene has CDR1 SNHLY and CDR2 FYNNEI. CDR3 length equals 14 residues. Written as DNA, the CDR3 is TGTGCCAGCAAGCCGGGACAGGGATTTTGGGGCTACACCTTC. It yields the protein CASKPGQGFWGYTF.